A single T cell receptor beta chain is shown here with its context. The data are from a study of blood T cell repertoires in COVID-19. Per the original methods: Quantification of nucleated cells was approximated via reference gene primer amplification. Only in-frame clones appear in the TCRdb table, and some are missing; sequencing was by immunoSEQ multiplex PCR. V and J calls and clone size are given by that table; D and trimming were obtained from the DNA. The profile shows roughly 140,000 clones, around 80% of them singletons. The CDR3 contains 16 residues. With V trimmed by 6 bases and J by 0 bases, 9 bases remained unmatched. Germline lookup yields CDR1 LNHDA and CDR2 SQIVND (reference sequence).

The genes are TRBV19 and TRBJ2-7; 9 bases are shared with TRBD2. The TCR originated in a man in his 70s who had recovered from COVID-19. Sequencing input: peripheral blood. CDR3 bases: TGTGCCAGTAGCACCGGGCGGGGGGGGACCTCCTACGAGCAGTACTTC. Translated, it gives CASSTGRGGTSYEQYF.